This T cell receptor beta chain is drawn from a study of CD8+ T cells in alopecia areata. The germline CDR1 and CDR2 sequences are SEHNR and FQNEAQ (reference sequence). This CDR3 is built from 15 residues. V lost 1 base to trimming and J lost 2 bases, with 9 bases between them. As the sequencing template, cDNA was produced by extracting RNA and reverse transcribing it. TCRdb's copy holds only in-frame clones and misses some; the assay was immunoSEQ multiplex PCR. The sample records about 150,000 clones, more than 40% being singletons. This clone has more than one count but fewer than ten. It was from alopecia areata patients that lesional scalp punch biopsies and peripheral blood were collected. Sorting from PBMCs produced CD4+ and CD8+ T cells.

This chain links TRBV7-9 with TRBJ1-3; D unresolved. This clonotype was sampled from a human donor with alopecia areata. The sequencing sample was made of CD4+ T cells sorted from blood. The CDR3, as DNA: TGTGCCAGCAGCTTAGATCGGACTCCTGGAAACACCATATATTTT. Translated, it gives CASSLDRTPGNTIYF.